Shown below are 19 T cell receptor beta chains from a single sample sequenced in a study of T cell responses to AZD1222 COVID-19 vaccine. Sequenced by immunoSEQ multiplex PCR; TCRdb stores in-frame clones only, minus some. The sample carries roughly 100,000 clones, approximately 84% recorded once. Sequenced material: peripheral blood, taken on day 0 of AZD1222 vaccination. Source of these receptors: an adult in good health.

This clone occurred once. The chain uses TRBV7-2 and TRBJ2-2, with 12 positions matching TRBD2. CDR3 length: 16 amino acids. The V and J ends lost 5 bases and 7 bases, in that order; junction bases with no gene match: 8. CDR1 SGHTA and CDR2 FQGNSA come from the germline V gene. CDR3 nucleotide sequence: TGTGCCAGCAGCCTCCGGACTAGCGGGACCCTCGGGGAGCTGTTTTTT. Encoded protein: CASSLRTSGTLGELFF.

The chain has TRBV27 and TRBJ1-1; TRBD1 agrees at 9 bases. Germline V lookup: CDR1 MNHEY, CDR2 SMNVEV (reference sequence). Trimming at V came to 2 bases and at J to 5 bases, leaving 3 bases not matched to a gene. This CDR3 is 14 amino acids long. CDR3: CASSLRDRDTEAFF. CDR3 nucleotides: TGTGCCAGCAGTTTAAGGGACAGGGATACTGAAGCTTTCTTT.

This chain uses TRBV19 with TRBJ1-1; no reliable D call. The germline V and J ends were trimmed by 3 bases and 1 base, with 12 bases remaining between them. The germline gives CDR1 LNHDA, CDR2 SQIVND (reference sequence). The CDR3 is 15 amino acids. CDR3 bases: TGTGCCAGTAGTATCTTAGGAGGGAGGAACACTGAAGCTTTCTTT. This sequence encodes CASSILGGRNTEAFF. Full variable domain (outside the CDR3, taken from reference TRBV19 and TRBJ1-1): DGGITQSPKYLFRKEGQNVTLSCEQNLNHDAMYWYRQDPGQGLRLIYYSQIVNDFQKGDIAEGYSVSREKKESFPLTVTSAQKNPTAFYLCASSILGGRNTEAFFGQGTRLTVV.

The chain has TRBV7-9 and TRBJ1-6, with 9 bases matching TRBD1. The junction had 4 bases not matched to a gene; V was cut back by 5 bases and J by 5 bases. Germline V CDR1 and CDR2: SEHNR, FQNEAQ (reference sequence). The CDR3 is made up of 15 amino acids. The DNA for the CDR3 is TGTGCCAGCAGCATACAGGGGGCCAATAATTCACCCCTCCACTTT. As protein: CASSIQGANNSPLHF.

The rearrangement joins TRBV6-5 to TRBJ1-2, with 8 positions matching TRBD1. Germline loops: CDR1 MNHEY, CDR2 SVGAGI. Germline trimming cut 5 bases from V and 4 bases from J; bases unmatched to any gene: 6. The CDR3 contains 14 residues. DNA of the CDR3: TGTGCCAGCAGTACTCCCGGGACAGGCTATGGCTACACCTTC. Translated, it gives CASSTPGTGYGYTF.

The J gene is TRBJ2-3, the V gene TRBV7-2; D not resolved. The germline CDR1 and CDR2 sequences are SGHTA and FQGNSA. V was pared by 1 base and J by 6 bases, with 11 bases between. The CDR3 length is 14 residues. The CDR3 loop reads CASSLVAAADTQYF. As DNA, the CDR3 is TGTGCCAGCAGCTTAGTCGCGGCGGCGGATACGCAGTATTTT.

The gene calls are TRBV7-5 and TRBJ2-1; the table's D gene call, TRBD2, was not cross checked with the DNA. TRBV7-5 is marked as a pseudogene. This CDR3 is built from 17 residues. The CDR3 sequence: CARSSRSGEAGASRWIF. The CDR3 DNA follows: TGTGCCAGAAGCTCGCGTTCTGGGGAGGCGGGGGCTTCTCGTTGGATCTTC.

This rearrangement joins TRBV11-3 to TRBJ1-1, with D tentatively TRBD1 (6 bases). Germline V gives CDR1 SGHNT, CDR2 YENEEA. V was trimmed by 4 bases and J by 0 bases, leaving 12 bases between them. The CDR3 loop spans 15 amino acids. The chain's CDR3 is CASSYRVSMNTEAFF. For the CDR3, the DNA is TGTGCCAGCAGCTACAGGGTGTCAATGAACACTGAAGCTTTCTTT.

This chain joins TRBV9 and TRBJ2-3, with D perhaps assigned TRBD1 or TRBD2 (5 bases each). Trimming stripped 0 bases from V and 5 bases from J, with 13 bases between. The CDR3 covers 15 residues. Germline V gene data show CDR1 as SGDLS and CDR2 as YYNGEE. CDR3 bases: TGTGCCAGCAGCGTAGGTATGGGGGTTCAAGATACGCAGTATTTT. This translates into CASSVGMGVQDTQYF.

This clone was picked up a small number of times. The chain employs TRBV27 and TRBJ1-2; maybe TRBD1 (5 bases). The germline CDR1 and CDR2 sequences are MNHEY and SMNVEV (reference sequence). CDR3 length: 13 amino acids. Trimming left V 10 bases short and J 2 bases short, with 14 bases between. This chain's CDR3 is CATRSGGNYGYTF. The CDR3 bases are TGTGCCACTCGATCGGGGGGGAACTATGGCTACACCTTC.

The chain combines TRBV21-1 with TRBJ1-6; the listed D gene, TRBD1, was not tested against the DNA. TRBV21-1 has pseudogene status. This CDR3 spans 16 amino acids. CDR3 coding DNA: TGTGCCAGCAGCAATGGGACAGGGATGTGCAATTCACCCCTCCACTTT. It translates to CASSNGTGMCNSPLHF.

The chain uses TRBV12-3 or TRBV12-4 and TRBJ1-1, with a tentative D call TRBD1 (6 bases). The germline V and J ends were trimmed by 1 base and 5 bases, with 8 bases remaining between them. This CDR3 contains 13 residues. CDR3 protein: CASSLDQGTEAFF. Written as DNA, the CDR3 is TGTGCCAGCAGTTTAGATCAGGGGACTGAAGCTTTCTTT.

The rearrangement links TRBV7-2 to TRBJ1-3, with 9 bases identical to TRBD1. The CDR3 runs to 14 residues. Trimming took 6 bases from V and 3 from J; bases not matched to a gene: 3. Per germline, CDR1 SGHTA and CDR2 FQGNSA. CDR3 bases: TGTGCCAGCAGGACAGGGGGTAGTGGAAACACCATATATTTT. Translation: CASRTGGSGNTIYF.

In DNA form, the CDR3 reads TGTGCCAGCAGCTTCTACAGGGGGGAAACTGAAGCTTTCTTT. Translating gives CASSFYRGETEAFF. The rearrangement joins TRBV7-2 to TRBJ1-1; TRBD1 aligns across 8 bases. The trim removed 3 bases at V and 5 bases at J, leaving 5 bases unmatched. Germline values: CDR1 SGHTA, CDR2 FQGNSA. The CDR3 runs 14 residues.

The rearrangement joins TRBV5-1 to TRBJ1-6, with TRBD1 as a possible D gene (6 bases). Trimming took 3 bases from V and 5 from J, leaving 21 bases between them. The CDR3 runs to 18 residues. Germline V gives CDR1 SGHRS, CDR2 YFSETQ. DNA for the CDR3: TGCGCCAGCAGCTCGACGTTGGTAGGGGGAGGGGATAATTCACCCCTCCACTTT. Amino acids: CASSSTLVGGGDNSPLHF.

This chain joins TRBV29-1 and TRBJ1-3; D ambiguous. Germline V gene sequence: CDR1 SQVTM, CDR2 ANQGSEA. V lost 6 bases and J 1 base, leaving 10 bases between the germline ends. This CDR3 has 13 residues. In nucleotides, the CDR3 is TGCAGCGTCCACGCCCATTCTGGAAACACCATATATTTT. It translates to CSVHAHSGNTIYF.

This chain joins TRBV6-1 and TRBJ1-2, with 7 positions matching TRBD1. The length of the CDR3 is 12 residues. V shed 3 bases, J shed 7 bases, and the junction held 2 bases outside the gene matches. Germline V gives CDR1 MNHNS, CDR2 SASEGT. The CDR3 DNA is TGTGCCAGCAGTGATACAGGGGTTGGCTACACCTTC. Protein sequence: CASSDTGVGYTF.

The table lists this clone with a few counts. The chain couples TRBV10-3 to TRBJ1-1; the D is unclear. This CDR3 region has 13 residues. In germline, CDR1 is ENHRY, CDR2 SYGVKD. The germline V and J ends were trimmed by 0 bases and 1 base, with 3 bases remaining between them. This CDR3 reads CAISESRNTEAFF. The CDR3 DNA reads TGTGCCATCAGTGAGTCAAGGAACACTGAAGCTTTCTTT.

The chain carries TRBV27 and TRBJ1-6, with a possible D match to TRBD1 (5 bases). The CDR3 is 16 residues long. Per germline, CDR1 MNHEY and CDR2 SMNVEV (reference sequence). Trimming pared 6 bases from V and 7 bases from J, leaving 19 bases between. The CDR3 region has the DNA TGTGCCAGCAGACATCTCGAGGGACGGCAGAATTCACCCCTCCACTTT. Protein product: CASRHLEGRQNSPLHF.